These T cell receptor beta chains were read from a single sample in a study of T cell changes during pregnancy in multiple sclerosis. The data were produced by immunoSEQ multiplex PCR, yet TCRdb's version contains in-frame clones alone and is incomplete. The table records about 59,000 clones, approximately 94% of them present only once. Sequences were derived from CD8+ T cells from peripheral blood mononuclear cells, sampled after pregnancy. These receptors all come from a female donor with multiple sclerosis, enrolled in a pregnancy study. Both conserved end residues are part of each CDR3. A D gene is named only where the DNA matches it firmly. Not every row has a clone size; where given, it reads once, few, many or a size class.

v_gene	j_gene	d_gene	abundance	CDR3nt	CDR3aa
TRBV7-6	TRBJ2-3	NA	once	TGTGCCAGCAGCTTAGCTTCCGGAGTTGCTAGCGTGCTCCCAGATACGCAGTATTTT	CASSLASGVASVLPDTQYF
TRBV27	TRBJ2-7	NA	NA	TGTGCCAGCAGCCCCCCCGGGAGGGGGCGCTACGAGCAGTACTTC	CASSPPGRGRYEQYF
TRBV4-1	TRBJ2-1	NA	NA	TGCGCCAGCAGCCAAGGGGCAGGCATCAGGGAGCAGTTCTTC	CASSQGAGIREQFF
TRBV7-2	TRBJ2-5	NA	NA	TGTGCCAGCAGCTTAGGGAGACGGGAAGAGACCCAGTACTTC	CASSLGRREETQYF
TRBV11-2	TRBJ1-1	NA	NA	TGTGCCAGCAGTTTAGGGCTCCCGGGACAAGAAGCTTTCTTT	CASSLGLPGQEAFF
TRBV7-9	TRBJ1-1	TRBD1	NA	TGTGCCAGCAGCCTCCGGGACAGGGGGGTCTTCACTGAAGCTTTCTTT	CASSLRDRGVFTEAFF
TRBV5-1	TRBJ2-7	TRBD1	NA	TGCGCCAGCAGCCTTAATCAGGGGGTTAGGAACGAGCAGTACTTC	CASSLNQGVRNEQYF
TRBV4-1	TRBJ2-5	NA	once	TGCGCCAGCAGCCAACATTCGCAGACAAAAGAGACCCAGTACTTC	CASSQHSQTKETQYF
TRBV5-4	TRBJ2-3	TRBD2	NA	TGTGCCAGCAGTTATGGGACTAGCGGGAGTATGGATACGCAGTATTTT	CASSYGTSGSMDTQYF
TRBV5-1	TRBJ2-1	TRBD2	NA	TGCGCCAGCAGCTTGGTTGCGGGAGGGCCCTTTGACAATGAGCAGTTCTTC	CASSLVAGGPFDNEQFF
TRBV2	TRBJ2-3	TRBD2	NA	TGTGCCAGTTTAGGGGGACTAGCGGGAAACACAGATACGCAGTATTTT	CASLGGLAGNTDTQYF
TRBV7-9	TRBJ1-1	NA	NA	TGTGCCAGCAGCTTCGGGGGGGGAACTGAAGCTTTCTTT	CASSFGGGTEAFF
TRBV11-2	TRBJ2-1	TRBD2	NA	TGTGCCAGCAGCTTTAGCGGGAGGTACAATGAGCAGTTCTTC	CASSFSGRYNEQFF
TRBV11-2	TRBJ2-7	TRBD1	NA	TGTGCCAGCAGCTTTGGGACAGACTACGAGCAGTACTTC	CASSFGTDYEQYF
TRBV5-1	TRBJ2-1	TRBD2	NA	TGCGCCAGCAGCTTGGCCGGCGTTAGCGGGACGCTCTACAATGAGCAGTTCTTC	CASSLAGVSGTLYNEQFF
TRBV7-9	TRBJ2-3	TRBD2	NA	TGTGCCAGCAGCACCCACTCGGGAGGCCCCACAGATACGCAGTATTTT	CASSTHSGGPTDTQYF
TRBV7-7	TRBJ2-2	TRBD2	NA	TGTGCCAGCAGCCCCCTCTCCGCGGGAGGATTGAGCACCGGGGAGCTGTTTTTT	CASSPLSAGGLSTGELFF
TRBV5-6	TRBJ1-1	NA	NA	TGTGCCAGCCATGTTGGTAGTGGCACTGAAGCTTTCTTT	CASHVGSGTEAFF
TRBV11-1	TRBJ2-1	NA	once	TGTGCCAGCAGCTTAAGTGGTCCCAGAACCTCCTACAATGAGCAGTTCTTC	CASSLSGPRTSYNEQFF
TRBV7-9	TRBJ2-1	NA	NA	TGTGCCAGCAGCCACATACAGGGTAATAATGAGCAGTTCTTC	CASSHIQGNNEQFF
TRBV4-2	TRBJ2-7	NA	NA	TGTGCCAGCAGCCAAGATGGTGGCGACCGGGGCTACGAGCAGTACTTC	CASSQDGGDRGYEQYF
TRBV7-3	TRBJ2-1	TRBD2	NA	TGTGCCAGCAGCCACCTGGGACTAGCGGGGCTCAATGAGCAGTTCTTC	CASSHLGLAGLNEQFF
TRBV4-3	TRBJ2-3	TRBD1	NA	TGCGCCAGCAGCCAGACGGGACAGGGAAACGCAGATACGCAGTATTTT	CASSQTGQGNADTQYF
TRBV13	TRBJ1-3	TRBD1	NA	TGTGCCAGCAGTCCACAGGGGTATATAAACACCATATATTTT	CASSPQGYINTIYF
TRBV4-2	TRBJ2-1	TRBD2	NA	TGTGCCAGCAGCCCAAGAGGGACTAGCGGGCTTAGGGAGCAGTTCTTC	CASSPRGTSGLREQFF
TRBV10-1	TRBJ2-3	NA	NA	TGCGCCAGCAGTGAGACTCAGCTGGCAGGGGGCACAGATACGCAGTATTTT	CASSETQLAGGTDTQYF
TRBV7-9	TRBJ1-5	NA	NA	TGTGCCAGCAGCTTAGGCAAGGGGAATCAGCCCCAGCATTTT	CASSLGKGNQPQHF
TRBV11-2	TRBJ1-1	NA	NA	TGTGCCAGCATCCCAGGGAATACCTGGAACACTGAAGCTTTCTTT	CASIPGNTWNTEAFF
TRBV7-8	TRBJ2-3	NA	NA	TGTGCCAGCAGCCCGGAGAACACAGATACGCAGTATTTT	CASSPENTDTQYF
TRBV5-1	TRBJ2-7	TRBD1	NA	TGCGCCAGCAGCCCCGGGACAGGGGGCCACTACGAGCAGTACTTC	CASSPGTGGHYEQYF
TRBV5-1	TRBJ2-1	NA	NA	TGCGCCAGCAGCTTGGACGGGAGCTCCTACAATGAGCAGTTCTTC	CASSLDGSSYNEQFF
TRBV6-6	TRBJ2-4	TRBD2	NA	TGTGCCAGCAGCCACCCGGGGGGTATGGACATTCAGTACTTC	CASSHPGGMDIQYF
TRBV6-6	TRBJ2-7	TRBD2	NA	TGTGCCAGCAGTCCGCCGGGGGGGGAGCAGTACTTC	CASSPPGGEQYF
TRBV7-6	TRBJ1-1	TRBD1	NA	TGTGCCAGCAGCCTACTCCGGGACAGCACTGAAGCTTTCTTT	CASSLLRDSTEAFF
TRBV5-8	TRBJ1-2	TRBD1	NA	TGTGCCAGCAGCTACCGGACAGGGTCCTATGGCTACACCTTC	CASSYRTGSYGYTF
TRBV25-1	TRBJ1-4	TRBD1	NA	TGTGCCAGCACTACCCGGGACAGGGGGAATGAAAAACTGTTTTTT	CASTTRDRGNEKLFF
TRBV19	TRBJ1-1	NA	NA	TGTGCCAGTAGTACGGCAGGGGACACTGAAGCTTTCTTT	CASSTAGDTEAFF
TRBV9	TRBJ2-2	TRBD2	NA	TGTGCCAGCAGCGGACTAGCGGGAAGTTCGACCGGGGAGCTGTTTTTT	CASSGLAGSSTGELFF
TRBV2	TRBJ2-1	NA	NA	TGTGCCAGCAGTGCTAGCGCGGGTGAGCAGTTCTTC	CASSASAGEQFF
TRBV28	TRBJ1-2	TRBD1	NA	TGTGCCAGCAGGACAGGGTACGGCTACACCTTC	CASRTGYGYTF
TRBV27	TRBJ2-5	NA	NA	TGTGCCAGCAGTCCGATGGCCGGGACGGGGGTGACCCAGTACTTC	CASSPMAGTGVTQYF
TRBV5-1	TRBJ1-2	NA	NA	TGCGCCAGCAGCGAAGACAGGCCGGACGTTGGCTACACCTTC	CASSEDRPDVGYTF
TRBV14	TRBJ1-2	TRBD1	NA	TGTGCCAGCAGCCCGCGACAGGGTTACGGCTACACCTTC	CASSPRQGYGYTF
TRBV4-2	TRBJ1-3	NA	NA	TGTGCCAGCAGCCTCCGGGGGTTTGCGGGAACGGCTGGAAACACCATATATTTT	CASSLRGFAGTAGNTIYF
TRBV7-9	TRBJ2-7	TRBD2	NA	TGTGCCAGCAGCTTAGGGCGGGAGGGAAGGGGTTCACAGTACTTC	CASSLGREGRGSQYF
TRBV6-4	TRBJ1-1	NA	NA	TGTGCCAGCAGTGACTCCGTCAACACTGAAGCTTTCTTT	CASSDSVNTEAFF
TRBV5-1	TRBJ2-7	NA	NA	TGCGCCAGCAGCTCGGACTTACACTACGAGCAGTACTTC	CASSSDLHYEQYF
TRBV6-4	TRBJ2-1	NA	NA	TGTGCCAGCAGTGACTCGATAGATAATGAGCAGTTCTTC	CASSDSIDNEQFF
TRBV7-3	TRBJ2-1	TRBD2	NA	TGTGCCAGCAGCTTACAGGCGGGAGGGCCGTACAATGAGCAGTTCTTC	CASSLQAGGPYNEQFF
TRBV7-2	TRBJ2-7	TRBD2	NA	TGTGCCAGCAGCTCGGGGACTAGCGGGAGGGGCGAGCAGTACTTC	CASSSGTSGRGEQYF
TRBV9	TRBJ1-4	NA	once	TGTGCCAGCAGCGTAGGCGGGGGAGGAGAAAAACTGTTTTTT	CASSVGGGGEKLFF
TRBV19	TRBJ2-2	TRBD2	NA	TGTGCCAGTAGTCTGACTAGCGGGAGTGGGGAGCTGTTTTTT	CASSLTSGSGELFF
TRBV7-8	TRBJ2-5	NA	NA	TGTGCCAGCAGCTCGCAAGAGACCCAGTACTTC	CASSSQETQYF
TRBV29-1	TRBJ1-1	TRBD1	NA	TGCAGTGGTTTCGGGACAGTACTAATGAACACTGAAGCTTTCTTT	CSGFGTVLMNTEAFF
TRBV5-4	TRBJ1-1	NA	few	TGTGCCAGCAGTTTACCTAGCACTGAAGCTTTCTTT	CASSLPSTEAFF
TRBV11-2	TRBJ2-2	TRBD2	NA	TGTGCCAGCAGCATACTAGGGCTGGGGAGGGCGAGGGAGCTGTTTTTT	CASSILGLGRARELFF
TRBV27	TRBJ2-1	NA	NA	TGTGCCAGCAGTTTCCGGGACTCCACCTACGAGCAGTTCTTC	CASSFRDSTYEQFF
TRBV4-3	TRBJ1-2	NA	NA	TGCGCCAGCAGCCAATCTGGACAGACGATCTATGGCTACACCTTC	CASSQSGQTIYGYTF
TRBV7-8	TRBJ2-4	TRBD1	NA	TGTGCCAGCAGCCCCGGGACAGGGCTAGCCAAAAACATTCAGTACTTC	CASSPGTGLAKNIQYF
TRBV30	TRBJ1-1	NA	NA	TGTGCCTGGAGTGTTCGCAGGGTGAACACTGAAGCTTTCTTT	CAWSVRRVNTEAFF